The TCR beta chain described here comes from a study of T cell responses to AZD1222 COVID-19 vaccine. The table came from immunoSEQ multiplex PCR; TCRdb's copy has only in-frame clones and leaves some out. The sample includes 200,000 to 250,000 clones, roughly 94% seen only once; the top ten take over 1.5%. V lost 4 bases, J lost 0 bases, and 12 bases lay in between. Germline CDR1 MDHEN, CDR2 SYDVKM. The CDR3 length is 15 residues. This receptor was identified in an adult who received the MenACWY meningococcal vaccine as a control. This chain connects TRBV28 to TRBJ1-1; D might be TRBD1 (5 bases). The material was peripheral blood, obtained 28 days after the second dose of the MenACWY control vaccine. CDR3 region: CASSSPRGVNTEAFF. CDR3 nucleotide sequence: TGTGCCAGCAGTTCCCCGCGGGGGGTGAACACTGAAGCTTTCTTT.